Listed below are T cell receptor beta chains from one sample, sequenced in a study of blood T cell repertoires in COVID-19. Clones were sequenced by immunoSEQ multiplex PCR, and TCRdb holds only the in-frame ones, with some missing. This table holds over 150,000 clones, about 78% found once. The material sequenced was PBMCs or T cells enriched from blood (not recorded which). All receptors derive from a woman aged 45-65 years who had recovered from COVID-19. Each CDR3 is given with its conserved first and last residue. The D gene is left open where the match is weak. Size tells how often a clone was seen (once, few, many) or the class of an expanded clone, and some rows leave it out.

D gene	clone size	J gene	V gene	CDR3 protein	CDR3 DNA
.	.	TRBJ1-1	TRBV4-1	CASGGTEAFF	TGCGCCAGTGGAGGCACTGAAGCTTTCTTT
TRBD1	.	TRBJ2-3	TRBV18	CASSQGQGAYGDTQYF	TGTGCCAGCTCACAAGGACAGGGGGCGTACGGAGATACGCAGTATTTT
TRBD2	.	TRBJ2-7	TRBV5-5	CASSLGSGRIYEQYF	TGTGCCAGCAGCTTGGGGAGCGGGAGAATCTACGAGCAGTACTTC
.	.	TRBJ1-4	TRBV28	CASKPDGWGSSNEKLFF	TGTGCCAGCAAACCTGATGGGTGGGGCTCGTCTAATGAAAAACTGTTTTTT
.	.	TRBJ1-3	TRBV27	CASSLAAGVGNTIYF	TGTGCCAGCAGTTTAGCGGCAGGGGTAGGAAACACCATATATTTT
.	.	TRBJ1-2	TRBV29-1	CSVEGKTRDGHYGYTF	TGCAGCGTTGAAGGAAAGACGCGGGACGGTCACTATGGCTACACCTTC
TRBD1	.	TRBJ1-4	TRBV6-5	CASSSSGTGNEKLFF	TGTGCCAGCAGTTCATCCGGGACAGGGAATGAAAAACTGTTTTTT
.	.	TRBJ1-4	TRBV21-1	CASSKVWTGVEKLFF	TGTGCCAGCAGCAAAGTTTGGACAGGGGTTGAAAAACTGTTTTTT
TRBD1	few	TRBJ1-4	TRBV10-1	CASSERGRGRTNEKLFF	TGCGCCAGCAGTGAGAGGGGCAGGGGGCGAACTAATGAAAAACTGTTTTTT
TRBD2	.	TRBJ2-3	TRBV24-1	CATSDPGLATQYF	TGTGCCACCAGTGACCCGGGACTAGCTACGCAGTATTTT
.	.	TRBJ2-1	TRBV11-2	CASSLKDYNNEQFF	TGTGCCAGCAGCTTAAAGGACTACAACAATGAGCAGTTCTTC
TRBD1	.	TRBJ1-3	TRBV19	CASSFQGASGNTIYF	TGTGCCAGTAGTTTTCAGGGGGCGTCCGGAAACACCATATATTTT
.	.	TRBJ2-3	TRBV7-2	CASSTNPGQSTDTQYF	TGTGCCAGCAGCACAAATCCGGGACAAAGCACAGATACGCAGTATTTT
.	.	TRBJ1-2	TRBV19	CASTDAQPGSGYTF	TGTGCCAGTACCGATGCTCAACCTGGTAGTGGCTACACCTTC
.	.	TRBJ2-2	TRBV28	CASSFGDRRNTGELFF	TGTGCCAGCAGTTTTGGAGACAGGAGGAACACCGGGGAGCTGTTTTTT
.	many	TRBJ1-6	TRBV19	CASTRWGGDSYNSPLHF	TGTGCCAGTACCCGCTGGGGGGGTGACTCCTATAATTCACCCCTCCACTTT
TRBD2	.	TRBJ2-2	TRBV27	CARAGRGRGGTGELFF	TGTGCCCGCGCCGGGCGGGGGAGGGGTGGCACCGGGGAGCTGTTTTTT
TRBD1	few	TRBJ2-1	TRBV4-2	CASSQSGTGGWDEQFF	TGTGCCAGCAGCCAATCCGGGACAGGGGGCTGGGATGAGCAGTTCTTC
TRBD1	.	TRBJ2-1	TRBV3-1/TRBV3-2	CASSHVDRGRWQFF	TGTGCCAGCAGCCACGTCGACAGGGGCCGTTGGCAGTTCTTC